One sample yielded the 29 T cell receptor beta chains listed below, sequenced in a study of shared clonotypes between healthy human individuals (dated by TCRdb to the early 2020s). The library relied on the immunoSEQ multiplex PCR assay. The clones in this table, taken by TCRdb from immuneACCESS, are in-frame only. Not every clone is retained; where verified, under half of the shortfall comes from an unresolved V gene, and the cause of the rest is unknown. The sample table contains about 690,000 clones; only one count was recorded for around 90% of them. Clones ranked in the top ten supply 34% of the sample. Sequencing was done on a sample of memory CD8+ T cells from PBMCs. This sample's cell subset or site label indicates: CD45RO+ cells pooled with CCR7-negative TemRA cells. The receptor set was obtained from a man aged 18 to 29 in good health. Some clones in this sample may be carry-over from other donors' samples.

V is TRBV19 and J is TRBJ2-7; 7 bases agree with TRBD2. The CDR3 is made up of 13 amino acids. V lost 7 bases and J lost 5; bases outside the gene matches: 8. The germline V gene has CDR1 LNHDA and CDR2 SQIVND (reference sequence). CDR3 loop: CASIDSGNHEQYF. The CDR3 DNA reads TGTGCCAGTATCGACAGCGGGAACCACGAGCAGTACTTC.

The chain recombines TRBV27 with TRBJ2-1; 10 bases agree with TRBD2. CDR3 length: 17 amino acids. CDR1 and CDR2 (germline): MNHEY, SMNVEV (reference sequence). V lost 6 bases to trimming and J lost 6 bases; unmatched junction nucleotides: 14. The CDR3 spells CASSRMGLAGAGNEQFF. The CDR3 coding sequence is TGTGCCAGCAGCCGCATGGGCCTAGCGGGAGCTGGCAATGAGCAGTTCTTC.

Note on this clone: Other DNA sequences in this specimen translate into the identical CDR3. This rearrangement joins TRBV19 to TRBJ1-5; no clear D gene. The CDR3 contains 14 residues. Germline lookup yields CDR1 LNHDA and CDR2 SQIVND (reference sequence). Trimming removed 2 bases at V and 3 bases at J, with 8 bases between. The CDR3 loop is CASSIRDNNQPQHF. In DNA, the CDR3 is TGTGCCAGTAGTATACGAGACAACAATCAGCCCCAGCATTTT.

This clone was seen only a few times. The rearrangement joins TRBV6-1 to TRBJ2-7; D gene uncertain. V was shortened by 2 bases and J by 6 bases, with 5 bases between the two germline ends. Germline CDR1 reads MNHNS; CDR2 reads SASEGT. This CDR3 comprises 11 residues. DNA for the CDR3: TGTGCCAGCAGTGAAAATGGCGAGCAGTACTTC. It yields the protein CASSENGEQYF.

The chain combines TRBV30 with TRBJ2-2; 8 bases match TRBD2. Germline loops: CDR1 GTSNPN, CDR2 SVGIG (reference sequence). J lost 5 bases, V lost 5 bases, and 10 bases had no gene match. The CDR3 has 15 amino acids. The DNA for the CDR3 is TGTGCCTGGCTTGGCGCGGGGGGCAGAACCGGGGAGCTGTTTTTT. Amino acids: CAWLGAGGRTGELFF.

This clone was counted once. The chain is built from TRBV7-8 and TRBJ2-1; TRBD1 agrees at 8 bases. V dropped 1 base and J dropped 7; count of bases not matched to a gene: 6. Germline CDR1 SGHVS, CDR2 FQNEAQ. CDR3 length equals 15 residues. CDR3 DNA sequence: TGTGCCAGCAGCTTAGGGCGGGACAGGTGGAATGAGCAGTTCTTC. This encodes CASSLGRDRWNEQFF.

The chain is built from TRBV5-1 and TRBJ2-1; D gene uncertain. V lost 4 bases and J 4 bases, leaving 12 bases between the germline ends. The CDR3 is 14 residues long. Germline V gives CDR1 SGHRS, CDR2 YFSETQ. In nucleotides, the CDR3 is TGCGCCAGCAGCGGACGGACGGCTTACAATGAGCAGTTCTTC. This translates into CASSGRTAYNEQFF.

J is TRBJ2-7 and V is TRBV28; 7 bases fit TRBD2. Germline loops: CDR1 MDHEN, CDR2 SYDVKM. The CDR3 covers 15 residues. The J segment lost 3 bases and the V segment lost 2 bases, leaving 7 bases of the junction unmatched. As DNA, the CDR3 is TGTGCCAGCAGTTTAACAGGCAGGGAGGGCTACGAGCAGTACTTC. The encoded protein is CASSLTGREGYEQYF.

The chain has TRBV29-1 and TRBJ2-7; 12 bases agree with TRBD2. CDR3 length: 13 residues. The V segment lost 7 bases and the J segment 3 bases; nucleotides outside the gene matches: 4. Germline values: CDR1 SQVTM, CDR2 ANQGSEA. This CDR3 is CSGLAGVNYEQYF. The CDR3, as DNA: TGCAGCGGACTAGCGGGAGTTAACTACGAGCAGTACTTC.

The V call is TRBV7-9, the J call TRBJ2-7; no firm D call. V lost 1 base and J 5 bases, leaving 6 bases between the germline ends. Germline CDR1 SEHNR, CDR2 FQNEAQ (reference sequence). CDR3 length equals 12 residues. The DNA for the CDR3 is TGTGCCAGCAGCTTAGTAATTAACGAGCAGTACTTC. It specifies CASSLVINEQYF.

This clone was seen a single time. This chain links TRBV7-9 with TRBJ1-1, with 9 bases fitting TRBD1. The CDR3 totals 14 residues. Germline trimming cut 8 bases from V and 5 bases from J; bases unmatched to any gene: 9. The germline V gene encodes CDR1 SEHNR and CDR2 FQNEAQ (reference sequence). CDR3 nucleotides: TGTGCCAGCGGAACCGGGACAGGGCTTACTGAAGCTTTCTTT. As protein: CASGTGTGLTEAFF.

Here the CDR3 DNA reads TGCAGCGTTGAGGGCCCGAAGTTGAGGGATGAGCAGTTCTTC. This translates into CSVEGPKLRDEQFF. V is TRBV29-1 and J is TRBJ2-1, with TRBD2 as a possible D gene (5 bases). Between the trimmed V and J ends, which lost 3 bases and 8 bases, there was a span of 17 bases. The CDR3 spans 14 residues. Germline values: CDR1 SQVTM, CDR2 ANQGSEA.

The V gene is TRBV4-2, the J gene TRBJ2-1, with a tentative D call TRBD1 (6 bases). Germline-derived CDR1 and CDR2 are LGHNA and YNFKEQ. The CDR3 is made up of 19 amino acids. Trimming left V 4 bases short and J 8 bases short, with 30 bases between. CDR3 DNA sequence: TGTGCCAGCAGCCCCGGACGCCCCAGGGGCGGAGGAGATAGCGATGAGCAGTTCTTC. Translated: CASSPGRPRGGGDSDEQFF.

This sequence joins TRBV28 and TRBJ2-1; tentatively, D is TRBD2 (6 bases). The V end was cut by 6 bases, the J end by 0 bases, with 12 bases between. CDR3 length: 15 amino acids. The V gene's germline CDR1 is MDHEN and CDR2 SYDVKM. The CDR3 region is CASSQLEGSYNEQFF. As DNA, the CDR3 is TGTGCCAGCAGCCAACTGGAGGGCTCCTACAATGAGCAGTTCTTC.

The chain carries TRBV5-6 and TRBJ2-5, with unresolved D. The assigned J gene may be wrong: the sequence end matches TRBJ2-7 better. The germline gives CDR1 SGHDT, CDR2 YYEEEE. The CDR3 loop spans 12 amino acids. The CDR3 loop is CASSLGVHEQYF. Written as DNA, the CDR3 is TGTGCCAGCAGCTTGGGGGTCCACGAGCAGTACTTC.

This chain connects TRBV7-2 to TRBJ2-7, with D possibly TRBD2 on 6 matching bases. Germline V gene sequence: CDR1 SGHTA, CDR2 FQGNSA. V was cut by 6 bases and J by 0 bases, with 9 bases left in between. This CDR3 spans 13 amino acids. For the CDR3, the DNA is TGTGCCAGCAGTGGGCGGGACTCCTACGAGCAGTACTTC. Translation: CASSGRDSYEQYF. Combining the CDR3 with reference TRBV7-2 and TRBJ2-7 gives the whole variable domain GAGVSQSPSNKVTEKGKDVELRCDPISGHTALYWYRQSLGQGLEFLIYFQGNSAPDKSGLPSDRFSAERTGGSVSTLTIQRTQQEDSAVYLCASSGRDSYEQYFGPGTRLTVT.

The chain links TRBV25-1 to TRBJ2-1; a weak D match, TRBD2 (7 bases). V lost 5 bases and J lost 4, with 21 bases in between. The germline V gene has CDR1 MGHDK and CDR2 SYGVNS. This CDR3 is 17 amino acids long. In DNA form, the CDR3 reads TGTGCCAGCAGTCAAGACCCAAAACGGGGGGCATACAATGAGCAGTTCTTC. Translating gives CASSQDPKRGAYNEQFF.

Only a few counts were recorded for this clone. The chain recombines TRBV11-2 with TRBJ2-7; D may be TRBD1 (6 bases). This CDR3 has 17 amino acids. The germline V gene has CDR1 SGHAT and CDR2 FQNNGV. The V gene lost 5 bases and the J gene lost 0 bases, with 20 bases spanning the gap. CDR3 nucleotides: TGTGCCAGCAGCCGACCAACAGGGCCCAGTAGCTCCTACGAGCAGTACTTC. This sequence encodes CASSRPTGPSSSYEQYF.

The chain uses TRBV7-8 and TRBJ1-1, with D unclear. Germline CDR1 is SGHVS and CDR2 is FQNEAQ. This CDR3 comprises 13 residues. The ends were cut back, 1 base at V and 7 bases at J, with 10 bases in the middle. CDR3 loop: CASSLGGNYEAFF. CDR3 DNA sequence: TGTGCCAGCAGCTTAGGCGGCAACTATGAAGCTTTCTTT. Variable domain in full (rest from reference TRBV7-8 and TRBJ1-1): GAGVSQSPRYKVAKRGQDVALRCDPISGHVSLFWYQQALGQGPEFLTYFQNEAQLDKSGLPSDRFFAERPEGSVSTLKIQRTQQEDSAVYLCASSLGGNYEAFFGQGTRLTVV.

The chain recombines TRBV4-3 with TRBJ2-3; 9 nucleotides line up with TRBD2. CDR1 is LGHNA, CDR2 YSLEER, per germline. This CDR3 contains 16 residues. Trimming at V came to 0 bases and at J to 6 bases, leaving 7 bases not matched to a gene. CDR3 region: CASSQDLGREGDTQYF. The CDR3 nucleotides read TGCGCCAGCAGCCAAGATTTAGGGCGGGAGGGGGATACGCAGTATTTT.

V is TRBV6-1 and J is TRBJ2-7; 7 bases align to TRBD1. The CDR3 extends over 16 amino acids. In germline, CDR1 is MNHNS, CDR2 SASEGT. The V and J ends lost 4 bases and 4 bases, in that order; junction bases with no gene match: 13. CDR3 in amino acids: CASSGLARDRPYEQYF. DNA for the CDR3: TGTGCCAGCAGTGGACTCGCCCGGGACAGACCTTACGAGCAGTACTTC.

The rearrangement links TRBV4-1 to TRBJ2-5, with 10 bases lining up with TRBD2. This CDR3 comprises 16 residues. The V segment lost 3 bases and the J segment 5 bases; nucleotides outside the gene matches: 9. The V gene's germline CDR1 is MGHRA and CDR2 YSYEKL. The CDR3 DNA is TGCGCCAGCAGCCATTCTCAGCGGGAGGGGCGGGAGACCCAGTACTTC. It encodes CASSHSQREGRETQYF.

The CDR3 loop reads CASSYSIAGGGTQYF. The CDR3 region has the DNA TGTGCCAGCAGTTACTCCATAGCGGGGGGCGGAACCCAGTACTTC. V gene TRBV6-5 combines with J gene TRBJ2-5, with 10 bases aligning to TRBD2. V dropped 0 bases and J dropped 8; count of bases not matched to a gene: 6. Germline-derived CDR1 and CDR2 are MNHEY and SVGAGI. CDR3 length equals 15 residues.

For the CDR3, the DNA is TGTGCCTGGACCTTAGGGGGTTACAATGAGCAGTTCTTC. Its translation: CAWTLGGYNEQFF. The chain is built from TRBV30 and TRBJ2-1; D possibly corresponds to TRBD1 (6 bases). CDR1 is GTSNPN and CDR2 is SVGIG in the germline V gene (reference sequence). CDR3 length: 13 residues. Deletions cut 4 bases from V and 4 bases from J, with 11 bases between.

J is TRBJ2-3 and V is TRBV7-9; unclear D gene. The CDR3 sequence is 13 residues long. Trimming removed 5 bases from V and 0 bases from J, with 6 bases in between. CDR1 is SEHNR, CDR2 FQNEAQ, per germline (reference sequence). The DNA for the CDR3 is TGTGCCAGCAGCCCAAAGAGCACAGATACGCAGTATTTT. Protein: CASSPKSTDTQYF.

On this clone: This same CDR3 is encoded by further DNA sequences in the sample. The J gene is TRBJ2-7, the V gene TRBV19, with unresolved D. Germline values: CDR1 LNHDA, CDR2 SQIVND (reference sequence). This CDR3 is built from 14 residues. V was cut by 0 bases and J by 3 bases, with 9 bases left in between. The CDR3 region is CASSIDGEDYEQYF. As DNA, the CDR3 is TGTGCCAGTAGTATAGACGGTGAAGACTACGAGCAGTACTTC.

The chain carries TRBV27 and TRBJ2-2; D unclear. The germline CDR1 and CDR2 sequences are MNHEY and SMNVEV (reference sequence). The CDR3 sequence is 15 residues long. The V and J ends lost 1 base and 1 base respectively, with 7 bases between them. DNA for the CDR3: TGTGCCAGCAGTTTATACCCAGAGAACACCGGGGAGCTGTTTTTT. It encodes CASSLYPENTGELFF.

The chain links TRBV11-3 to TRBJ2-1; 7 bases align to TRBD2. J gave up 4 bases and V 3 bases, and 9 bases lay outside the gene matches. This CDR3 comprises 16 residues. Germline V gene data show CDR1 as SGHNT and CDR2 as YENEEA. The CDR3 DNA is TGTGCCAGCAGCTTCGGACTACCCGGGGGGTACAATGAGCAGTTCTTC. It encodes CASSFGLPGGYNEQFF.

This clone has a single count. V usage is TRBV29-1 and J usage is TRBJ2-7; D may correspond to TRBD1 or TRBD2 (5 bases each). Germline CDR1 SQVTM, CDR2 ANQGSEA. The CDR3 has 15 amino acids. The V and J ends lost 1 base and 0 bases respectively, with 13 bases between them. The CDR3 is CSVEAGATSSYEQYF. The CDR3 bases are TGCAGCGTTGAAGCTGGGGCTACTAGCTCCTACGAGCAGTACTTC.